This T cell receptor (beta chain) emerged from a study of T cells in Graves' hyperthyroidism and ophthalmopathy (dated by TCRdb to the late 2010s). Regarding the complete study: Peripheral blood was sampled at the time of initial diagnosis, prior to any treatment. To identify distinguishing TCR V-J signatures, a discovery cohort of about 100 patients was used, comprising some 43 with Graves' ophthalmopathy and 57 with stable Graves' hyperthyroidism. Prospective prediction of ophthalmopathy was tested in an independent validation cohort of fewer than 20 hyperthyroidism patients and some 17 patients who later progressed to ophthalmopathy. The 100 or so discovery patients were divided at random into training and test sets in a 7:3 ratio. The study also compared thyroid tissue and blood T-cell repertoires from several Graves' hyperthyroidism patients. After blood sampling, hyperthyroidism patients were treated with methimazole at a starting dose of 30 mg daily, and ophthalmopathy patients were treated with high-dose intravenous methylprednisolone. According to the paper, TCR Vbeta CDR3 sequencing was carried out on about 140 peripheral blood samples, which came from fewer than 50 ophthalmopathy, around 74 hyperthyroidism and roughly 17 progressor patients. Study-wide findings and limitations: In validation, the model predicted progression to ophthalmopathy a median of around six months before onset, with roughly 68% sensitivity and nearly 75% specificity. Ophthalmopathy was separated from stable hyperthyroidism by a 13 V-J signature model, with approximately 90% sensitivity and around 81% specificity obtained in cross-validation and 80%/75% obtained in testing. Most expanded thyroid clonotypes (frequency above 0.001) were also detected in blood, a finding suggesting that blood repertoires may reflect thyroid immune responses. Sample size was not statistically predetermined, and blinding of investigators to group allocation was not performed.

TCR beta CDR3 regions were amplified from RNA transcripts. The TCR CDR3 was subjected to a first round of RT-PCR using the HTBI primer set and the Qiagen OneStep RT-PCR kit. Libraries were constructed in a second round of multiplex PCR, after which size selection and purification were performed. The libraries were sequenced on an Illumina HiSeq2000 using paired-end 100 bp reads. As for the authors' bioinformatics: Raw data were processed with SOAPnuke, discarding reads with adapters, uncalled bases, mean Phred below 15, or no exact constant-primer or identifier match. COPE v1.2.5 was used to merge the high-quality paired reads, and each unique nucleotide sequence was defined as a clonotype. MiTCR v1.1 was used to align clonotypes to the IMGT TRBV, TRBD and TRBJ reference segments. Analysis was restricted to V-J combinations with a frequency above 0.0001, which covered roughly 99% of repertoires. A TCS score was defined as the ratio between F50 (clonal expansion) and ExV (chaos), using BLOSUM62-based TCRdist between CDR3 peptides within each V-J. Welch's t-statistics and random forest reduced around 550 V-J features to roughly 13, which were used in a naive Bayes classifier (R e1071). Clones were called with MiXCR by TCRdb after fastp trimmed the public reads at Q25, and only in-frame beta chains were retained. Rows matching on CDR3 protein sequence are summarized as one entry with the most common DNA and genes. These V and J calls originate from TCRdb's pipeline instead of the authors' own analysis. In all, the sample holds approximately 400,000 distinct CDR3 sequences, and approximately 13% of those were seen once. The top ten hold under 25% of the sample.

Hyperthyroidism patients were newly diagnosed, had a disease duration of under 2 months, and were aged 18 to 65 years. Patients with uncontrolled infections, other autoimmune diseases, pregnancy or lactation were excluded. Diagnoses were based on clinical symptoms, serum thyroxine and TRAb, thyroid ultrasound and orbital computed tomography. Blood from progressor patients was collected at the time of first diagnosis with hyperthyroidism, before any ophthalmopathy symptoms had appeared. PBMCs were isolated from about 9 ml of fresh peripheral blood by Ficoll-Paque density gradient centrifugation. Progressor patients were initially diagnosed with Graves' hyperthyroidism and developed ophthalmopathy during follow-up. Total RNA was extracted using Trizol reagent, and RNA quality was assessed on an Agilent 2100 Bioanalyzer. Many counts were recorded for this clonotype. Its antigen is still unknown. Per-nucleotide qualities are absent, and no much larger clonotype sits a single base away.

The CDR3, cysteine through phenylalanine, is 13 amino acids long. The entry retains the CDR3 DNA only, 39 bases that are in frame from base 1. V is clipped by 5 bases and J by 6 bases, and the sequence between their germline boundaries is 10 bases long. From the germline V gene, CDR1 is SGHAT and CDR2 is FQNNGV. What was sequenced was blood. This sequence originates from a man aged 25 to 40 with Graves' hyperthyroidism that later progressed to Graves' ophthalmopathy. Recombination connected TRBV11-2 to TRBJ2-2, and TRBD1 may be the D gene, going by 6 matching bases. CDR3 protein: CASSQQGSGELFF. The DNA sequence follows: TGTGCCAGCAGCCAGCAGGGGTCCGGGGAGCTGTTTTTT.